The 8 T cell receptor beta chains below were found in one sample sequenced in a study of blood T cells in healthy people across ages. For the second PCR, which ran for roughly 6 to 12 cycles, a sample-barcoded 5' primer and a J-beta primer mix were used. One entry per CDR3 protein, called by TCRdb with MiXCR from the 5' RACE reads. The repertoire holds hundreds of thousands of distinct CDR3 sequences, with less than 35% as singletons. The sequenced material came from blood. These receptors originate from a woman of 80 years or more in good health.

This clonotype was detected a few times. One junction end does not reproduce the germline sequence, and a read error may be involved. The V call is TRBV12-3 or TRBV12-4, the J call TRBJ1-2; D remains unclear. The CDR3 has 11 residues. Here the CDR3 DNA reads TGTACCAGCAGGCGAGAAATAGGCTACACCTTC. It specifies CTSRREIGYTF.

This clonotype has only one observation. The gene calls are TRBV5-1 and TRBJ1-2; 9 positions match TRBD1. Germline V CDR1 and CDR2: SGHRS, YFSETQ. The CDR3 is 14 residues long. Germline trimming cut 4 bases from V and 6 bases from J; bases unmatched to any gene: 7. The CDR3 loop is CASSILDRGDGYTF. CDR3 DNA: TGCGCCAGCAGCATACTGGACAGGGGAGATGGCTACACCTTC.

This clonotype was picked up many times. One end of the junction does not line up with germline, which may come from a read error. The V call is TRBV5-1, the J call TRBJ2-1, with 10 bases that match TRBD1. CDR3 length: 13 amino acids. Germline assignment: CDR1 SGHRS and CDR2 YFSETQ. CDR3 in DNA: TGCGCCAGCAGATTGGGACAGGGGTCCACGCAGTTCTTC. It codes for CASRLGQGSTQFF.

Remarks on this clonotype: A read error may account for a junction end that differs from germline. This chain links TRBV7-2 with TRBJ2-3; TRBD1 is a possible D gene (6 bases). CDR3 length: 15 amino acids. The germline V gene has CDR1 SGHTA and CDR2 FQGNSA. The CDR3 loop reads CVSSLPRQATDTQYF. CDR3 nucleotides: TGTGTCAGCAGCTTACCCCGACAGGCTACAGATACGCAGTATTTT. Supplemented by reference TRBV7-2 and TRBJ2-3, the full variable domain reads GAGVSQSPSNKVTEKGKDVELRCDPISGHTALYWYRQSLGQGLEFLIYFQGNSAPDKSGLPSDRFSAERTGGSVSTLTIQRTQQEDSAVYLCVSSLPRQATDTQYFGPGTRLTVL.

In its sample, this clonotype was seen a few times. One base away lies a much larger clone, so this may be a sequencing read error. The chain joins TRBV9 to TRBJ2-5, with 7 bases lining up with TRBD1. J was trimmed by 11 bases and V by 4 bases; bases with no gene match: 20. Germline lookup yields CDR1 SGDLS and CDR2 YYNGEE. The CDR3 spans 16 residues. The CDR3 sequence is CASSRPTGTVDNEQYF. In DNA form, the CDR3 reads TGTGCCAGCAGCAGACCAACCGGGACAGTCGACAATGAGCAGTACTTC.

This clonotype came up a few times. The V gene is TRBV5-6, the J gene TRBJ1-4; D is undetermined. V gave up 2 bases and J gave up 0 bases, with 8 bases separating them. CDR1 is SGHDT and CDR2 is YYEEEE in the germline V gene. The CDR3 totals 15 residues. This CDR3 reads CASSFYRATNEKLFF. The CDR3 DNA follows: TGTGCCAGCAGCTTTTACAGAGCAACTAATGAAAAACTGTTTTTT.

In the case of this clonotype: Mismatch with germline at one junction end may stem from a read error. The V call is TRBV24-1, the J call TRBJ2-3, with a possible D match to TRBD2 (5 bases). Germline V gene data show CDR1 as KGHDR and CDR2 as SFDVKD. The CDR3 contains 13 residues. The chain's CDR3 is CATGGGLTDMQYF. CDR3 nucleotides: TGTGCCACTGGCGGAGGACTCACAGATATGCAGTATTTT.

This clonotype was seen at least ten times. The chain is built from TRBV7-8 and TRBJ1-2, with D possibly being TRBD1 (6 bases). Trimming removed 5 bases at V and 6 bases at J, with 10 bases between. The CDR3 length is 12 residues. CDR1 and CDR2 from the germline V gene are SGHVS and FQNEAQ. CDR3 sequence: CASSPGQHGYTF. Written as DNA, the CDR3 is TGTGCCAGCAGCCCTGGACAGCATGGCTACACCTTC. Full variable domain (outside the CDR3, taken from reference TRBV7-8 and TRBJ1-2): GAGVSQSPRYKVAKRGQDVALRCDPISGHVSLFWYQQALGQGPEFLTYFQNEAQLDKSGLPSDRFFAERPEGSVSTLKIQRTQQEDSAVYLCASSPGQHGYTFGSGTRLTVV.